What follows are 17 T cell receptor beta chains derived from one specimen sequenced in a study of response to subunit inactivated influenza vaccine listed by TCRdb under 2018. The receptor library was made with RT-PCR. Sequencing relied on an Illumina HiSeq 2500. TCRdb reprocessed the public reads (quality trimming at Q25 with fastp, clone calling with MiXCR) and kept in-frame beta chains. CDR3 protein sequences are deduplicated, and each keeps its most common genes and DNA. A total of roughly 630,000 distinct CDR3 sequences appear in this sample, approximately 14% of them only once. 6.5% to 8% of the sample is in the top ten clones. Sample: PBMCs from blood, taken 14 to 15 days before vaccination. These receptor sequences come from a man aged 50-59 years who received an inactivated influenza vaccine. Donor details come from another sample of the same person, matched by shared clones.

In its sample, this clonotype was seen a few times. V usage is TRBV28 and J usage is TRBJ1-2; 8 bases agree with TRBD1. Germline loops: CDR1 MDHEN, CDR2 SYDVKM. There are 12 residues in the CDR3. J gave up 8 bases and V 7 bases, and 6 bases lay outside the gene matches. CDR3 in DNA: TGTGCCAGCACCCGGACAGGGCGAGGCTACACCTTC. This codes for CASTRTGRGYTF.

This clonotype has just a few counts. The rearrangement joins TRBV27 to TRBJ2-1; D may be TRBD1 or TRBD2 (6 bases each). Trimming removed 6 bases at V and 0 bases at J, with 15 bases between. CDR1 and CDR2 (germline): MNHEY, SMNVEV (reference sequence). There are 16 residues in the CDR3. The CDR3 reads CASRSGAVSSYNEQFF. CDR3 nucleotides: TGTGCCAGCAGATCGGGGGCCGTGAGCTCCTACAATGAGCAGTTCTTC.

This clonotype came up a few times. The chain couples TRBV5-1 to TRBJ2-7; the D is unclear. This CDR3 comprises 14 residues. Germline V gene sequence: CDR1 SGHRS, CDR2 YFSETQ. Trimming left V 0 bases short and J 3 bases short, with 10 bases between. CDR3 loop: CASSLGLILYEQYF. The CDR3 coding sequence is TGCGCCAGCAGCTTGGGGCTGATCCTCTACGAGCAGTACTTC.

V gene TRBV7-6 combines with J gene TRBJ1-2; 9 bases are a match to TRBD1. The trim removed 1 base at V and 5 bases at J, leaving 2 bases unmatched. The germline V gene encodes CDR1 SGHVS and CDR2 FNYEAQ. This CDR3 has 14 residues. The CDR3 region is CASSLGTGEYGYTF. The DNA of the CDR3 is TGTGCCAGCAGCTTAGGGACAGGGGAATATGGCTACACCTTC.

This clonotype was picked up many times. The chain recombines TRBV5-1 with TRBJ2-2; maybe TRBD2 (5 bases). The CDR3 has 15 residues. Trimming left V 0 bases short and J 0 bases short, with 6 bases between. Germline V gene data show CDR1 as SGHRS and CDR2 as YFSETQ. In DNA, the CDR3 is TGCGCCAGCAGCTTGGGAGCGGCGAACACCGGGGAGCTGTTTTTT. Translating it yields CASSLGAANTGELFF.

The chain joins TRBV15 to TRBJ2-6; D is undetermined. The CDR3 is 13 amino acids. Germline V lookup: CDR1 LNHNV, CDR2 YYDKDF (reference sequence). Trimming stripped 6 bases from V and 3 bases from J, with 6 bases between. The CDR3 reads CATSRFGANVLTF. CDR3 DNA sequence: TGTGCCACCAGTCGATTTGGGGCCAACGTCCTGACTTTC. The entire variable domain, with the rest obtained from reference TRBV15 and TRBJ2-6, is as follows: DAMVIQNPRYQVTQFGKPVTLSCSQTLNHNVMYWYQQKSSQAPKLLFHYYDKDFNNEADTPDNFQSRRPNTSFCFLDIRSPGLGDTAMYLCATSRFGANVLTFGAGSRLTVL.

At least ten counts were recorded for this clonotype. V gene TRBV2 combines with J gene TRBJ2-4, with D perhaps TRBD1 or TRBD2 (5 bases each). CDR3 length: 17 amino acids. The ends were cut back, 4 bases at V and 4 bases at J, with 20 bases in the middle. Germline CDR1 SNHLY, CDR2 FYNNEI. The CDR3 bases are TGTGCCAGCAGTGGTAATTGGGACGGGAAAACTAAAAACATTCAGTACTTC. It codes for CASSGNWDGKTKNIQYF.

This clonotype appeared many times. V is TRBV7-2 and J is TRBJ1-6; 7 nucleotides align to TRBD1. With V trimmed by 2 bases and J by 6 bases, 4 bases remained unmatched. The V gene's germline CDR1 is SGHTA and CDR2 FQGNSA. This CDR3 contains 15 residues. Written as DNA, the CDR3 is TGTGCCAGCAGCTTAAGGCAGGGGGGTAATTCACCCCTCCACTTT. Residues: CASSLRQGGNSPLHF.

This clonotype has a count of ten or more. The J gene is TRBJ2-2, the V gene TRBV5-1, with 7 bases lining up with TRBD1. The germline gives CDR1 SGHRS, CDR2 YFSETQ. V was pared by 0 bases and J by 1 base, with 3 bases of the junction left unmatched. The CDR3 consists of 16 residues. In DNA form, the CDR3 reads TGCGCCAGCAGCTTGGTACAGGGGTTGAACACCGGGGAGCTGTTTTTT. Encoded protein: CASSLVQGLNTGELFF.

The V gene is TRBV18, the J gene TRBJ2-5, with TRBD2 as a possible D gene (5 bases). The V end was cut by 0 bases, the J end by 9 bases, with 14 bases between. CDR1 is KGHSH, CDR2 LQKENI, per germline. CDR3 size: 14 residues. CDR3 residues: CASSPPAGLSAQYF. The CDR3 DNA follows: TGTGCCAGCTCACCACCGGCCGGACTCTCGGCCCAGTACTTC.

The sample holds many counts of this clonotype. The rearrangement joins TRBV12-3 or TRBV12-4 to TRBJ2-3; D unresolved. V lost 2 bases and J lost 6, with 6 bases in between. The CDR3 runs 12 residues. CDR3 nucleotides: TGTGCCAGCAGTTTAAATCGGGATACGCAGTATTTT. Translation gives CASSLNRDTQYF.

In its sample, this clonotype was seen a few times. The chain couples TRBV29-1 to TRBJ1-1; no reliable D call. Germline-derived CDR1 and CDR2 are SQVTM and ANQGSEA. The V end was cut by 6 bases, the J end by 3 bases, with 17 bases between. This CDR3 has 14 residues. The CDR3: CSVKPDTGYTEAFF. Written as DNA, the CDR3 is TGCAGCGTGAAGCCCGACACGGGCTACACTGAAGCTTTCTTT.

At least ten counts were recorded for this clonotype. V gene TRBV12-3 or TRBV12-4 combines with J gene TRBJ2-1; 12 positions match TRBD2. The CDR3 length is 17 residues. J gave up 8 bases and V 3 bases, and 11 bases lay outside the gene matches. CDR3 coding DNA: TGTGCCAGCAGTTTTCGTCTAGCGGGGGGGCCGGGCGATGAGCAGTTCTTC. It encodes CASSFRLAGGPGDEQFF.

This clonotype was seen a handful of times. The rearrangement links TRBV5-4 to TRBJ2-7, with 12 bases that match TRBD2. The CDR3 extends over 16 amino acids. V was pared by 4 bases and J by 4 bases, with 9 bases of the junction left unmatched. Germline lookup yields CDR1 SGHNT and CDR2 YYREEE (reference sequence). CDR3 nucleotide sequence: TGTGCCAGCAGCGCTGGACTAGCGGGAATTACGTACGAGCAGTACTTC. It translates to CASSAGLAGITYEQYF.

This clonotype has just a few counts. V and J are TRBV29-1 and TRBJ2-3, with 9 positions matching TRBD2. The CDR3 spans 16 residues. In germline, CDR1 is SQVTM, CDR2 ANQGSEA. V lost 7 bases to trimming and J lost 4 bases; unmatched junction nucleotides: 15. The CDR3 nucleotides read TGCAGCGCCATCAGTCCTCTAGCGGGGAATCCAGATACGCAGTATTTT. Amino acid sequence: CSAISPLAGNPDTQYF.

Only a few counts were recorded for this clonotype. The CDR3 is CASSQEGTGGPRLQYF. The CDR3 region has the DNA TGCGCCAGCAGCCAAGAGGGGACAGGGGGCCCACGTCTGCAGTACTTC. The gene calls are TRBV4-3 and TRBJ2-7, with 12 nucleotides matching TRBD1. The V segment lost 0 bases and the J segment 9 bases; nucleotides outside the gene matches: 9. CDR1 is LGHNA and CDR2 is YSLEER in the germline V gene. The CDR3 has 16 residues.

CDR3 in DNA: TGTGCCAGCTCACCACCTACCGGGACGAACACCGGGGAGCTGTTTTTT. Its protein is CASSPPTGTNTGELFF. The rearrangement joins TRBV18 to TRBJ2-2, with D possibly TRBD2 on 5 matching bases. Germline V gene lookup returns CDR1 KGHSH and CDR2 LQKENI. V was shortened by 0 bases and J by 0 bases, with 8 bases between the two germline ends. The CDR3 has 16 residues. Together with reference TRBV18 and TRBJ2-2, the CDR3 gives the full variable domain: NAGVMQNPRHLVRRRGQEARLRCSPMKGHSHVYWYRQLPEEGLKFMVYLQKENIIDESGMPKERFSAEFPKEGPSILRIQQVVRGDSAAYFCASSPPTGTNTGELFFGEGSRLTVL.